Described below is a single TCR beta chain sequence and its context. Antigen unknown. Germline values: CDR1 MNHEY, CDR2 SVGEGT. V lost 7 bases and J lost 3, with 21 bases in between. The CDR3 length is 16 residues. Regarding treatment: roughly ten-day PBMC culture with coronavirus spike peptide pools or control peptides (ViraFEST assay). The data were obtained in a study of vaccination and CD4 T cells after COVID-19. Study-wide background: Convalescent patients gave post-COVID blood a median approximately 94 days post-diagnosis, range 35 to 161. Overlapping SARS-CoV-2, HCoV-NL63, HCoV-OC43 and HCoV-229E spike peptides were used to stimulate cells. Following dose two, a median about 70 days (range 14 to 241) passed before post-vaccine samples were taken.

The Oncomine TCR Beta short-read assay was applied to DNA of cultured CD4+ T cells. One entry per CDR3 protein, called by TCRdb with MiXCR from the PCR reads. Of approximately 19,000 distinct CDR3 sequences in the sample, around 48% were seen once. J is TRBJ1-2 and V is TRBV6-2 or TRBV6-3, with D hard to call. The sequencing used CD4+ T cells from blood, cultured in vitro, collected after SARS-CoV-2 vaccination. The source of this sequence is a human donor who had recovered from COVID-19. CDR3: CASTQPGVWRDYGYTF. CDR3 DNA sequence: TGTGCCAGCACCCAACCCGGGGTATGGAGGGACTATGGCTACACCTTC.